This T cell receptor (beta chain) was observed in a study of T-cell reconstitution after alpha-beta-depleted transplantation in children. This clonotype was seen ten or more times. Unique molecular identifiers featured in how the TCRbeta library was prepared. TCRdb re-analysed the PCR reads in MiXCR, keeping a single row per CDR3 protein. The repertoire has 120,000 or so distinct CDR3 sequences, around a tenth of them found once; the top ten carry approximately 7.6%. The J segment lost 3 bases and the V segment lost 7 bases, leaving 9 bases of the junction unmatched. The length of the CDR3 is 14 residues.

The receptor was isolated from a human donor who donated a stem cell graft to a child with acute lymphoblastic leukemia. This chain links TRBV12-3 or TRBV12-4 with TRBJ2-7, with 7 bases fitting TRBD2. This specimen consisted of PBMCs from the stem cell graft donor, obtained from the stem cell graft. CDR3 bases: TGTGCCAGCACCTACGGGGGGACCAACTACGAGCAGTACTTC. This encodes CASTYGGTNYEQYF.